Listed below are T cell receptor beta chains from one sample, sequenced in a study of blood T cell repertoires in COVID-19. This table comes from immunoSEQ multiplex PCR, and its TCRdb copy is limited to in-frame clones, with some not included. The repertoire holds around 190,000 clones, with approximately 80% as singletons. Sample: peripheral blood. These receptors originate from a human donor in a cohort sampled during active COVID-19. The CDR3 runs from the conserved cysteine through the conserved F or W. The order of the fields is J gene, D gene, V gene, clone size, CDR3 DNA, CDR3 protein. D genes are given only for firm matches. A clone size is listed for some rows: how often the clone was seen (once, few, many), or a class if it is expanded.

TRBJ2-2 | - | TRBV5-1 | - | TGCGCCAGCAGCTCGGACACAGGGTCGAACACCGGGGAGCTGTTTTTT | CASSSDTGSNTGELFF
TRBJ2-6 | - | TRBV19 | - | TGTGCCAGTAGTCATGCCGGGGACTCTGGGGCCAACGTCCTGACTTTC | CASSHAGDSGANVLTF
TRBJ1-3 | - | TRBV24-1 | - | TGTGCCACCAGTGACCCCCAGGGTACTGGAAACACCATATATTTT | CATSDPQGTGNTIYF
TRBJ1-5 | - | TRBV19 | - | TGTGCCAGTACTGATAGGGGGGGGAGCAATCAGCCCCAGCATTTT | CASTDRGGSNQPQHF
TRBJ2-3 | TRBD2 | TRBV7-2 | - | TGTGCCAGCAGCTCAGGACTAGCGGGATCATGGGATACGCAGTATTTT | CASSSGLAGSWDTQYF
TRBJ2-3 | - | TRBV7-2 | - | TGTGCCAGCAGCCGGACTACCCGTAGCACAGATACGCAGTATTTT | CASSRTTRSTDTQYF
TRBJ2-7 | - | TRBV2 | few | TGTGCCAGCAGGGGAATGACAGACTCCTACGAGCAGTACTTC | CASRGMTDSYEQYF
TRBJ2-1 | TRBD1 | TRBV2 | - | TGTGCCAGCAGTGAAGCCCTCAACAGGGGATCAAATGAGCAGTTCTTC | CASSEALNRGSNEQFF
TRBJ2-7 | - | TRBV19 | - | TGTGCCAGTAGTGGCGGGGTTCCCTACGAGCAGTACTTC | CASSGGVPYEQYF
TRBJ1-3 | - | TRBV7-2 | - | TGTGCCAGCAGCTTAATGACAGGCTACTCTGGAAACACCATATATTTT | CASSLMTGYSGNTIYF
TRBJ1-3 | TRBD1 | TRBV6-5 | - | TGTGCCACGAGACAGGGGGCGCGGGGAAACACCATATATTTT | CATRQGARGNTIYF
TRBJ2-1 | - | TRBV29-1 | - | TGCAGCGTTTTGGGCGGGACTCTCCCTACCAGCTCCTACAATGAGCAGTTCTTC | CSVLGGTLPTSSYNEQFF
TRBJ2-7 | TRBD2 | TRBV28 | - | TGTGCCAGCAGTTCGGGGACTAGCGGGAGTTGGTTCTCCTACGAGCAGTACTTC | CASSSGTSGSWFSYEQYF
TRBJ1-3 | TRBD1 | TRBV14 | - | TGTGCCAGCAGCCAACGGGACAGGGTCCACACCATATATTTT | CASSQRDRVHTIYF
TRBJ2-3 | TRBD2 | TRBV19 | - | TGTGCCAGTAGTATAGATCGGAGAGGACTAGCGGAGGGCACAGATACGCAGTATTTT | CASSIDRRGLAEGTDTQYF
TRBJ2-1 | TRBD2 | TRBV30 | few | TGTGCCTGGAATAGCGGGAGTAGAGGCAATGAGCAGTTCTTC | CAWNSGSRGNEQFF
TRBJ2-3 | - | TRBV11-2 | - | TGTGCCAGCAGCGTAGGACCGGGACTGAGCACAGATACGCAGTATTTT | CASSVGPGLSTDTQYF
TRBJ2-7 | - | TRBV10-3 | - | TGTGCCATCAGTGAGTCGGGGAGATCCTACGAGCAGTACTTC | CAISESGRSYEQYF
TRBJ2-1 | - | TRBV7-9 | - | TGTGCCAGCACCTGGGAGCCGAAAAACAATGAGCAGTTCTTC | CASTWEPKNNEQFF
TRBJ2-1 | TRBD2 | TRBV29-1 | - | TGCAGCGTTGCTTTACTAGCGGGAGGAGGCAATGAGCAGTTCTTC | CSVALLAGGGNEQFF